A selection of T cell receptor beta chains follows, all from one sample in a study of CD8+CD57+ T cells in acquired aplastic anemia. TCRdb passed the reads through MiXCR, listing each CDR3 protein once. The sample lists 180,000 or so distinct CDR3 sequences, around 48% occurring once. Sequenced material: sorted CD4+, CD8+, or CD8+CD57+ T cells (not recorded which) from PBMCs. These receptors were obtained from a human donor with aplastic anemia. Each CDR3 is given with its conserved first and last residue. Each record gives: clone size, J gene, V gene, D gene, CDR3 DNA, CDR3 protein. A D gene is named only where the DNA matches it firmly. Clone size is shown for a subset of rows, as once, few, many or a class of expanded clone.

size: NA; J: TRBJ2-7; V: TRBV10-2; D: TRBD1; DNA: TGCGCCAGCAGCGACAGGGGATTGTACGAGCAGTACTTC; CDR3: CASSDRGLYEQYF
size: many; J: TRBJ2-7; V: TRBV6-4; D: NA; DNA: TGTGCCAGCAGTGTCTCGGCCCTAGGGAATCGCGACGAGCAGTACTTC; CDR3: CASSVSALGNRDEQYF
size: NA; J: TRBJ2-3; V: TRBV4-2; D: TRBD2; DNA: TGTGCCAGCAGCCAAACTAGCGGGGAGACCGATACGCAGTATTTT; CDR3: CASSQTSGETDTQYF
size: once; J: TRBJ1-1; V: TRBV19; D: TRBD1; DNA: TGTGCCAGCGGGAGACAGGGATTGAACACTGAAGCTTTCTTT; CDR3: CASGRQGLNTEAFF
size: many; J: TRBJ2-1; V: TRBV29-1; D: TRBD1; DNA: TGCAGCGTTGGGACAGGGGGTTACAATGAGCAGTTCTTC; CDR3: CSVGTGGYNEQFF
size: NA; J: TRBJ2-5; V: TRBV10-3; D: NA; DNA: TGTGCCAGTAGTAGTCGGAGGACCAAAGAGACCCAGTACTTC; CDR3: CASSSRRTKETQYF
size: many; J: TRBJ1-1; V: TRBV19; D: NA; DNA: TGTGCCAGTAGAGACAGTTTGAACACTGAAGCTTTCTTT; CDR3: CASRDSLNTEAFF
size: few; J: TRBJ2-7; V: TRBV2; D: NA; DNA: TGTGCCAGCAGTGACGACCGCAGGGAGCAGTACTTC; CDR3: CASSDDRREQYF
size: many; J: TRBJ1-5; V: TRBV2; D: NA; DNA: TGTGCCAGCAGAGACGACTATAATCAGCCCCAGCATTTT; CDR3: CASRDDYNQPQHF
size: NA; J: TRBJ2-7; V: TRBV6-2/TRBV6-3; D: NA; DNA: TGTGCCAGCAGTTGGGGACGCCCGGGGGACTACGAGCAGTACTTC; CDR3: CASSWGRPGDYEQYF
size: many; J: TRBJ2-7; V: TRBV11-2; D: NA; DNA: TGTGCCAGCAGCTTAGAGGCAAGTTGTGACAGTCGTTGTTACGAGCAGTACTTC; CDR3: CASSLEASCDSRCYEQYF
size: NA; J: TRBJ1-6; V: TRBV12-3/TRBV12-4; D: TRBD1; DNA: TGTGCCAGCAGTTCCCCGGGACAGGCCAATTCACCCCTCCACTTT; CDR3: CASSSPGQANSPLHF
size: many; J: TRBJ2-2; V: TRBV19; D: TRBD1; DNA: TGTGCCGCAAGGACAGGGGGCACCGGGGAGCTGTTTTTT; CDR3: CAARTGGTGELFF
size: many; J: TRBJ2-3; V: TRBV5-1; D: TRBD1; DNA: TGCGCCAGCAGCCGGCCCGGGACAGAAACAGATACGCAGTATTTT; CDR3: CASSRPGTETDTQYF
size: few; J: TRBJ1-5; V: TRBV24-1; D: NA; DNA: TGTGCCGTCGGAGGGCAATTCAATCAGCCCCAGCATTTT; CDR3: CAVGGQFNQPQHF
size: NA; J: TRBJ1-5; V: TRBV15; D: TRBD1; DNA: TGTGCCACCAGCAGATCGGACAGGGAGGAGCCCCAGCATTTT; CDR3: CATSRSDREEPQHF
size: many; J: TRBJ2-7; V: TRBV6-1; D: TRBD2; DNA: TGTGCCAGCAGCCGCGGTAGCGGGGGGTGGTACGAGCAGTACTTC; CDR3: CASSRGSGGWYEQYF
size: NA; J: TRBJ2-7; V: TRBV5-1; D: NA; DNA: TGCGCCAGCAGCTTGGTAGGGAGTTGGTACGAGCAGTACTTC; CDR3: CASSLVGSWYEQYF
size: NA; J: TRBJ1-2; V: TRBV5-5; D: NA; DNA: TGTGCCAGCAGCTTGGAAGGGCTAGCTAACTATGGATACACCTTC; CDR3: CASSLEGLANYGYTF
size: many; J: TRBJ1-1; V: TRBV7-2; D: TRBD1; DNA: TGTGCCAGCAGCAACGACAGGGCCACTGAAGCTTTCTTT; CDR3: CASSNDRATEAFF
size: NA; J: TRBJ2-3; V: TRBV11-2; D: TRBD2; DNA: TGTGCCAGCAGCTCGCGGACTAGCCTCTTAACAGATACGCAGTATTTT; CDR3: CASSSRTSLLTDTQYF
size: NA; J: TRBJ2-7; V: TRBV5-1; D: NA; DNA: TGCGCCAGCAGGACTTTCAACAAGCAGTACTTC; CDR3: CASRTFNKQYF
size: NA; J: TRBJ1-5; V: TRBV4-2; D: NA; DNA: TGTGCCAGCAGCCAAGAACAATCGAGGAGCAATCAGCCCCAGCATTTT; CDR3: CASSQEQSRSNQPQHF
size: NA; J: TRBJ1-1; V: TRBV4-1; D: NA; DNA: TGCGCCAGCAGCCAGGCGGCGTTTGGACAGATGAATTTGAACACTGAAGCTTTCTTT; CDR3: CASSQAAFGQMNLNTEAFF
size: NA; J: TRBJ2-4; V: TRBV14; D: TRBD1; DNA: TGTGCCAGCAGCCCCACCGACAGGGTGGGAAACATTCAGTACTTC; CDR3: CASSPTDRVGNIQYF
size: NA; J: TRBJ2-1; V: TRBV5-1; D: NA; DNA: TGCGCCAGCAGCTTCGATGAGGGTGAGCAGTTCTTC; CDR3: CASSFDEGEQFF
size: NA; J: TRBJ2-7; V: TRBV5-1; D: TRBD1; DNA: TGCGCCAGCAGACCGGGACAGAGCTCCTACGAGCAGTACTTC; CDR3: CASRPGQSSYEQYF
size: many; J: TRBJ2-7; V: TRBV18; D: NA; DNA: TGTGCCAGCTCACCGTCCGGGGCATCCTACGAGCAGTACTTC; CDR3: CASSPSGASYEQYF
size: NA; J: TRBJ1-2; V: TRBV2; D: NA; DNA: TGTGCCAGCAGTTCGGGCAGGGTAGCCTATGGCTACACCTTC; CDR3: CASSSGRVAYGYTF
size: many; J: TRBJ2-2; V: TRBV5-1; D: TRBD2; DNA: TGCGCCAGCAGCCCCTGGCTGACTAGCGGGAACACCGGGGAGCTGTTTTTT; CDR3: CASSPWLTSGNTGELFF
size: NA; J: TRBJ1-5; V: TRBV11-1; D: NA; DNA: TGTGCCAGCAGTGAAAATCTCCCGGGGATGGAAAGCAATCAGCCCCAGCATTTT; CDR3: CASSENLPGMESNQPQHF
size: many; J: TRBJ1-5; V: TRBV20-1; D: NA; DNA: TGCAGTGCTAGGGCCCCCGCCCAGCCCCAGCATTTT; CDR3: CSARAPAQPQHF
size: few; J: TRBJ1-6; V: TRBV19; D: NA; DNA: TGTGCCAGTAGCTTAGGGAGCACCCTCCACTTT; CDR3: CASSLGSTLHF
size: NA; J: TRBJ1-2; V: TRBV7-9; D: NA; DNA: TGTGCCAGCAGTCTCGCCCTACAGGGACGGGATGGCTACGCCTTC; CDR3: CASSLALQGRDGYAF
size: NA; J: TRBJ2-5; V: TRBV7-8; D: NA; DNA: TGTGCCAGCAGCTTACGGGAACCTCCCCAAGAGACCCAGTACTTC; CDR3: CASSLREPPQETQYF
size: many; J: TRBJ1-2; V: TRBV24-1; D: NA; DNA: TGTGCCACCAGTGATTTGGGGGCTAGTGTCTACACCTTC; CDR3: CATSDLGASVYTF
size: NA; J: TRBJ2-5; V: TRBV2; D: NA; DNA: TGTGCCATCAGTGAGTCTGGGACACGTACTGAGACCCAGTACTTC; CDR3: CAISESGTRTETQYF
size: NA; J: TRBJ2-1; V: TRBV19; D: NA; DNA: TGTGCCAGTAGAGCCTTTAGCTCCTACAATGAGCAGTTCTTC; CDR3: CASRAFSSYNEQFF
size: NA; J: TRBJ2-5; V: TRBV2; D: NA; DNA: TGTGCCAGCAGTCTGGGTGAATACACTGAGACCCAGTACTTC; CDR3: CASSLGEYTETQYF
size: NA; J: TRBJ2-5; V: TRBV25-1; D: NA; DNA: TGTGCCAGCAGTGCCATACGGGGCCCCCAAGAGACCCAGTACTTC; CDR3: CASSAIRGPQETQYF
size: few; J: TRBJ2-5; V: TRBV20-1; D: NA; DNA: TGCAGTGCTTTCCTAGCGCGGCAAGAGACCCAGTACTTC; CDR3: CSAFLARQETQYF
size: many; J: TRBJ2-7; V: TRBV5-5; D: NA; DNA: TGTGCCAGCAGATCGCTCCGCGGCTCCTACGAGCAGTACTTC; CDR3: CASRSLRGSYEQYF
size: NA; J: TRBJ1-5; V: TRBV20-1; D: NA; DNA: TGCAGTGCGAATGGTGCAGGGCGAGGCAATCAGCCCCAGCATTTT; CDR3: CSANGAGRGNQPQHF
size: few; J: TRBJ1-1; V: TRBV18; D: NA; DNA: TGTGCCAGCTCACCGGCTCTGACGGCCGAAGCTTTCTTT; CDR3: CASSPALTAEAFF
size: many; J: TRBJ1-6; V: TRBV9; D: TRBD1; DNA: TGTGCCAGCAGCGCCCGGGACAGGTATAATTCACCCCTCCACTTT; CDR3: CASSARDRYNSPLHF
size: many; J: TRBJ1-2; V: TRBV29-1; D: NA; DNA: TGCAGCGTCGAAAAGTCTAGTGGATATGGCTACACCTTC; CDR3: CSVEKSSGYGYTF
size: NA; J: TRBJ1-1; V: TRBV15; D: NA; DNA: TGTGCCACCAGCGGAGAGGAGGGCAAGAACACTGAAGCTTTCTTT; CDR3: CATSGEEGKNTEAFF
size: NA; J: TRBJ1-4; V: TRBV25-1; D: NA; DNA: TGTGCCAGCAGTGCGTCAGGTCGTGAAAAACTGTTTTTT; CDR3: CASSASGREKLFF
size: NA; J: TRBJ1-2; V: TRBV2; D: NA; DNA: TGTGCCAGCAGTCTCTTAAGAAAGAATGGGGGCTACACCTTC; CDR3: CASSLLRKNGGYTF